This TCR beta chain was captured in a study of cytomegalovirus exposure and HLA in healthy donors. Researchers ran the PCR with 60 Vbeta and 13 Jbeta primers. Sequenced by immunoSEQ multiplex PCR; TCRdb stores in-frame clones only, minus some. This sample has more than 95,000 clones, with around 74% found just once. Per germline, CDR1 LNHDA and CDR2 SQIVND (reference sequence). The CDR3 runs to 14 residues. The V end was cut by 3 bases, the J end by 3 bases, with 12 bases between. The TCR comes from a woman in her fifties or sixties in good health and CMV-seropositive. The material sequenced was PBMCs. The gene calls are TRBV19 and TRBJ2-7, with a weak D call TRBD2 (6 bases). The CDR3 DNA follows: TGTGCCAGTAGTATTTCTGGCGGGAACTACGAGCAGTACTTC. This codes for CASSISGGNYEQYF.